This T cell receptor beta chain originates from a study of identical twins. With no exceptions, donors were healthy Caucasians. Germline V CDR1 and CDR2: SGHDT, YYEEEE. The CDR3 consists of 13 residues. V was clipped by 0 bases and J by 9 bases, with 7 bases between them. Each CDR3 protein is one row after TCRdb ran MiXCR on the 5' RACE reads. The sample contains approximately 220,000 distinct CDR3 sequences, approximately 8% of which appear only once. General study findings and limits: Within cord blood, abundant beta clonotypes carried fewer insertions, but memory repertoires showed no such trend.

Note on this clonotype: The antigen remains undetermined.

These data also formed part of another study, on yellow fever vaccine responses in identical twins.

Sequencing was performed on CD8+ T cells sorted from blood. V is TRBV5-6 and J is TRBJ1-6; unclear D gene. This TCR derives from a woman aged 18-29 years in good health. Here the CDR3 reads CASSLGVLSPLHF. CDR3 coding DNA: TGTGCCAGCAGCTTGGGGGTACTTTCACCCCTCCACTTT. Using reference TRBV5-6 and TRBJ1-6 for the parts outside the CDR3, the full variable domain is DAGVTQSPTHLIKTRGQQVTLRCSPKSGHDTVSWYQQALGQGPQFIFQYYEEEERQRGNFPDRFSGHQFPNYSSELNVNALLLGDSALYLCASSLGVLSPLHFGNGTRLTVT.